The sequence of this T cell receptor beta chain was determined in a study of CD8+CD57+ T cells in acquired aplastic anemia (dated by TCRdb to 2016 to 2019). Notes on the research overall: DNA extracted from sorted CD4+ and CD8+ cells had a mean of about 3 ug, with a range of roughly 0.2 to 27.4 ug.

Genomic DNA was used as template for profiling of TCR beta VDJ combinations and CDR3 sequences. An Illumina HiSeq 2000 was the platform used for TCR repertoire sequencing. The published analysis was carried out like this. Repertoire assessment relied on Simpson's diversity index, CDR3 size and DJ length profiles, and TRBV/TRBJ rearrangement plots. The most abundant DNA sequence in the deep sequencing data was defined as the immunodominant clone. CDR3 amino acid sequences were checked for sharing across subjects and were also compared against the VDJdb database and published repertoires. TCRdb reprocessing: public reads trimmed at Q25 with fastp, clones called with MiXCR, in-frame beta chains kept. Every entry covers one CDR3 protein and lists the most common genes and DNA from its rows. The V and J calls, along with clone size, are taken from TCRdb and not from the paper's own processing. This sample has around 250,000 distinct CDR3 sequences in its table, and around three fifths of those were observed once. The leading ten clones occupy approximately 8% of the sample.

This clonotype was found once. The specificity of this receptor is unknown. No quality values exist for individual bases; no much larger clone is one base distant. A read on its own is weak evidence. CDR1 and CDR2 (SNHLY, FYNNEI) derive from the germline V gene. Unmatched junction bases come to 9, with V trimmed by 6 bases and J by 6 bases. From cysteine to phenylalanine, the CDR3 is 16 amino acids long. Only CDR3 DNA remains: 48 bases, in frame from the first base. General conclusions and limits of the study: Roughly 30 CD8+ CDR3 sequences were shared between patients and controls but appeared highly expressed in patients and within their immunodominant clones. CD8+ Simpson's diversity did not differ significantly between patients and healthy controls (P=0.060).

TCR repertoires of sorted CD4+ and CD8+ blood T cells from severe aplastic anemia patients and healthy subjects were deep-sequenced in the study. Ficoll-Paque density gradient centrifugation was used to isolate peripheral blood mononuclear cells. Before DNA extraction, CD4+ and CD8+ T cells were sorted with FACS or magnetic beads. Sequenced input: sorted CD4+, CD8+, or CD8+CD57+ T cells (not recorded which) from PBMCs. This chain joins TRBV2 to TRBJ2-3; 13 nucleotides in the junction match TRBD2. This receptor was obtained from a human donor with severe aplastic anemia or a healthy control (not recorded which). The DNA sequence is as follows: TGTGCCAGCAGCTACGGACTAGCGGGAGTAGGCGATACGCAGTATTTT. This yields the protein CASSYGLAGVGDTQYF.